This T cell receptor (beta chain) was recorded in a study of vaccination and CD4 T cells after COVID-19. Study-wide background: Convalescent patients gave post-COVID blood a median around 91 days post-diagnosis, range 35 to 161. Overlapping spike peptides of SARS-CoV-2, HCoV-NL63, HCoV-OC43 and HCoV-229E stimulated the cells.

A word on this clonotype: Its antigen is as yet unknown.

Treatment described: roughly 10-day PBMC culture with coronavirus spike peptide pools or control peptides (ViraFEST assay). Peptide pools at roughly 10 ug/ml stimulated approximately 2 million PBMCs per well with roughly 10 IU/ml IL-2. With the Oncomine TCR Beta short-read assay, DNA from cultured CD4+ T cells was sequenced. TCRdb re-analysed the PCR reads in MiXCR, keeping a single row per CDR3 protein. The table shows roughly 4,000 distinct CDR3 sequences, with roughly two fifths occurring only once. This CDR3 comprises 15 residues. Germline assignment: CDR1 LNHNV and CDR2 YYDKDF (reference sequence). Trimming removed 4 bases at V and 6 bases at J, with 19 bases between.

The TCR was taken from a human donor who had recovered from COVID-19. Sequenced sample: CD4+ T cells from blood, cultured in vitro. This chain joins TRBV15 and TRBJ2-7, with D possibly TRBD2 on 6 matching bases. The CDR3, as DNA: TGTGCCACCAGCACATCCGGGGGTGGGGTACGCGAGCAGTACTTC. It encodes CATSTSGGGVREQYF.